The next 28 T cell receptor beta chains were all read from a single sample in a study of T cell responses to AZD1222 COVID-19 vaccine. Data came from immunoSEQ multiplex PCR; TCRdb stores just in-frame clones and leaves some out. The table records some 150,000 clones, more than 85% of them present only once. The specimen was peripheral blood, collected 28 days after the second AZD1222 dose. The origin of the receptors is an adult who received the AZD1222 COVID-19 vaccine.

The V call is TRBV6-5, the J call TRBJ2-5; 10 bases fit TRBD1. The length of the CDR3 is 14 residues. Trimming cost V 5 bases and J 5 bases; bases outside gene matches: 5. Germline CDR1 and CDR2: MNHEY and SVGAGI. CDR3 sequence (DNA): TGTGCCAGCAGTAAGACAGGGGGCTTCGAGACCCAGTACTTC. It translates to CASSKTGGFETQYF.

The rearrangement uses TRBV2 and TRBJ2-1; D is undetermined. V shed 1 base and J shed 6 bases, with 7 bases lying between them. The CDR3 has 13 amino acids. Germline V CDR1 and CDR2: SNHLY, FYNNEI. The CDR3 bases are TGTGCCAGCAGTGAAGGTCAAGTCAATGAGCAGTTCTTC. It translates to CASSEGQVNEQFF.

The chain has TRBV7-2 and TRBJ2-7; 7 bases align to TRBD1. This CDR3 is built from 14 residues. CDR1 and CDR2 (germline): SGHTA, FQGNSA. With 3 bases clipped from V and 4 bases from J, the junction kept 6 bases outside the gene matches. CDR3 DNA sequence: TGTGCCAGCAGCTTCCGGACAGGAGATTACGAGCAGTACTTC. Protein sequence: CASSFRTGDYEQYF. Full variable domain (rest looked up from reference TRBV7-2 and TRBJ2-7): GAGVSQSPSNKVTEKGKDVELRCDPISGHTALYWYRQSLGQGLEFLIYFQGNSAPDKSGLPSDRFSAERTGGSVSTLTIQRTQQEDSAVYLCASSFRTGDYEQYFGPGTRLTVT.

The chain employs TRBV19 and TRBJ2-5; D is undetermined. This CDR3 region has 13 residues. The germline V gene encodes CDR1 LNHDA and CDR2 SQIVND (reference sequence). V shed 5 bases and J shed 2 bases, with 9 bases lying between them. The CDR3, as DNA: TGTGCCAGTAGTCCCAGGTATCAAGAGACCCAGTACTTC. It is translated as CASSPRYQETQYF.

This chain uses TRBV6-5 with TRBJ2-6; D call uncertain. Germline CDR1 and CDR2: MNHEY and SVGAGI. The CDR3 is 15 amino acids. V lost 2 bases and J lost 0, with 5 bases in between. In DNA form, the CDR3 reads TGTGCCAGCAGTTACGACAACTCTGGGGCCAACGTCCTGACTTTC. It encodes CASSYDNSGANVLTF.

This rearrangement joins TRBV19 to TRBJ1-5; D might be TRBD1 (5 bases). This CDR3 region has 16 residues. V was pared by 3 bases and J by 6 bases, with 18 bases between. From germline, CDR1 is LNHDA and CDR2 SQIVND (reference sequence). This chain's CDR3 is CASSIIGGEVGQPQHF. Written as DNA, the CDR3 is TGTGCCAGTAGTATCATCGGGGGGGAGGTAGGTCAGCCCCAGCATTTT. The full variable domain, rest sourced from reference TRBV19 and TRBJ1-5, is DGGITQSPKYLFRKEGQNVTLSCEQNLNHDAMYWYRQDPGQGLRLIYYSQIVNDFQKGDIAEGYSVSREKKESFPLTVTSAQKNPTAFYLCASSIIGGEVGQPQHFGDGTRLSIL.

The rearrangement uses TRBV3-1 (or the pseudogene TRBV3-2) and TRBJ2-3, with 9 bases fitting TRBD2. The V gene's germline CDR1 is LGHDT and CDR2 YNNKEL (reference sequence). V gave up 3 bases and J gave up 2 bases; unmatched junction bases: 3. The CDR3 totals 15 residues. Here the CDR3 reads CASSQTSGATDTQYF. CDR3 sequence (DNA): TGTGCCAGCAGCCAGACTAGCGGCGCCACAGATACGCAGTATTTT.

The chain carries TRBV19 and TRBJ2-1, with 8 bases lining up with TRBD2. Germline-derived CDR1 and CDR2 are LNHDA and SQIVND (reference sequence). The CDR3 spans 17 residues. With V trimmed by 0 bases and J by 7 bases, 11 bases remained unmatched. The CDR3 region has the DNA TGTGCCAGTAGTATAGATTCCGCGGGAGGCCAACGGAATGAGCAGTTCTTC. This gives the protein CASSIDSAGGQRNEQFF.

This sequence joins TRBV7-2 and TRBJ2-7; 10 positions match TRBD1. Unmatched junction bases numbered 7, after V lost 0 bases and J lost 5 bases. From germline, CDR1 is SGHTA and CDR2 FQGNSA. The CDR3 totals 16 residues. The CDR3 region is CASSLAGTGVVNEQYF. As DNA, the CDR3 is TGTGCCAGCAGCTTAGCCGGGACAGGGGTTGTGAACGAGCAGTACTTC.

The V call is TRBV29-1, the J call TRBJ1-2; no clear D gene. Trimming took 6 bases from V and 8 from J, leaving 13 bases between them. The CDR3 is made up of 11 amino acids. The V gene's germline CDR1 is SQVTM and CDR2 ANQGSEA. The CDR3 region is CSVAVTWGYTF. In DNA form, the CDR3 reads TGCAGCGTAGCCGTCACCTGGGGCTACACCTTC.

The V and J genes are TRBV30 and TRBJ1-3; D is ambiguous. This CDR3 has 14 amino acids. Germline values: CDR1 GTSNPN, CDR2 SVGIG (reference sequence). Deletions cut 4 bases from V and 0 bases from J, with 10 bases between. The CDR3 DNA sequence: TGTGCCTGGAACTCGGGGAACTCTGGAAACACCATATATTTT. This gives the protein CAWNSGNSGNTIYF.

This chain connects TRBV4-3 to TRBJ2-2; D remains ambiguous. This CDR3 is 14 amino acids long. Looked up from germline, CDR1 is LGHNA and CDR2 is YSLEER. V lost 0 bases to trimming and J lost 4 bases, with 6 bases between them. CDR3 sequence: CASSQDHGTGELFF. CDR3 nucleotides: TGCGCCAGCAGCCAAGATCATGGCACCGGGGAGCTGTTTTTT.

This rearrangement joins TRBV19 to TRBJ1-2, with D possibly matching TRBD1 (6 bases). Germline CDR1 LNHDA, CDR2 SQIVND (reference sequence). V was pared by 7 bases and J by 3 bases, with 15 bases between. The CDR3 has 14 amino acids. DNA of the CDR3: TGTGCCAGTAAAAGGGAGCAGGGGTACTATGGCTACACCTTC. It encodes CASKREQGYYGYTF.

CDR3: CASSEINSNQPQHF. In DNA, the CDR3 is TGTGCCAGCAGTGAAATAAACAGCAATCAGCCCCAGCATTTT. The rearrangement joins TRBV6-1 to TRBJ1-5; D call uncertain. V was clipped by 2 bases and J by 1 base, with 6 bases between them. Germline CDR1 MNHNS, CDR2 SASEGT. There are 14 residues in the CDR3.

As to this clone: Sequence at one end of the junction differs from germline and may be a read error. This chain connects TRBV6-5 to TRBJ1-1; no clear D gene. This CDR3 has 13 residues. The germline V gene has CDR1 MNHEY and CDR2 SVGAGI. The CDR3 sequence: CASSSQRSTEAFF. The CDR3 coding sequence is TGTGCTAGCAGTTCGCAGAGAAGCACTGAAGCTTTCTTT.

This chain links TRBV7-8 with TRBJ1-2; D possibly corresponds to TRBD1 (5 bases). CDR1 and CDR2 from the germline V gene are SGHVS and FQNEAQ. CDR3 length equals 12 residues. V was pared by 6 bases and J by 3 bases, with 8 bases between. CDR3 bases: TGTGCCAGCAGTAGGGGCGACTATGGCTACACCTTC. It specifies CASSRGDYGYTF.

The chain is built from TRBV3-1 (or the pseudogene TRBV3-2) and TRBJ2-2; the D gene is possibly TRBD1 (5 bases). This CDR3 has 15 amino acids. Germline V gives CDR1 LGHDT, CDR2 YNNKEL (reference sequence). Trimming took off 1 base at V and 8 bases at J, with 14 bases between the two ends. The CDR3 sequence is CASSQGRAPRGELFF. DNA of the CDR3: TGTGCCAGCAGCCAAGGCAGGGCCCCCCGAGGGGAGCTGTTTTTT.

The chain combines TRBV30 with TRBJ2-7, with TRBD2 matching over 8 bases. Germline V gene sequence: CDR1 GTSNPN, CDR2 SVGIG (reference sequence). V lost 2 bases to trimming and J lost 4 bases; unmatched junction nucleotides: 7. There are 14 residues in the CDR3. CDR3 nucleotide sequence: TGTGCCTGGAGTTCCCTTCCGGGAGGGTACGAGCAGTACTTC. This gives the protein CAWSSLPGGYEQYF.

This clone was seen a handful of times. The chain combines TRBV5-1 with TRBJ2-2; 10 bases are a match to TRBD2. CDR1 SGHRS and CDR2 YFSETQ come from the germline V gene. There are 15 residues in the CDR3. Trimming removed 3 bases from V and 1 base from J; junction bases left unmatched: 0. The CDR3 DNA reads TGCGCCAGCAGCTGGACTAGCGGGAACACCGGGGAGCTGTTTTTT. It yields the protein CASSWTSGNTGELFF.

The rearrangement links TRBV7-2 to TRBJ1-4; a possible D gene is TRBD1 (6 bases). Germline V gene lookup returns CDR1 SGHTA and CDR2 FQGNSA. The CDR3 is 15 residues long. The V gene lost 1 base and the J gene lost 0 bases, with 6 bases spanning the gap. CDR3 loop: CASSLGTATNEKLFF. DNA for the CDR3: TGTGCCAGCAGCTTAGGGACAGCAACTAATGAAAAACTGTTTTTT.

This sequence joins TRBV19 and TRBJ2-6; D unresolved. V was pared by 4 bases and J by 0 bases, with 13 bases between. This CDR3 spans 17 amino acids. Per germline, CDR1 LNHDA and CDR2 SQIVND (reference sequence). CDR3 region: CASSTLLLSSGANVLTF. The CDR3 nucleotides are TGTGCCAGTAGTACCCTACTCTTGAGCTCTGGGGCCAACGTCCTGACTTTC. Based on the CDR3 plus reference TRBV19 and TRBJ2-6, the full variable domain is DGGITQSPKYLFRKEGQNVTLSCEQNLNHDAMYWYRQDPGQGLRLIYYSQIVNDFQKGDIAEGYSVSREKKESFPLTVTSAQKNPTAFYLCASSTLLLSSGANVLTFGAGSRLTVL.

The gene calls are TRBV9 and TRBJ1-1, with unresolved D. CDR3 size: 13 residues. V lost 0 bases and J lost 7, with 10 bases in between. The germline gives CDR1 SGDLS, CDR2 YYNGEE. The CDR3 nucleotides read TGTGCCAGCAGCGTAGTTTACGGAAATGAAGCTTTCTTT. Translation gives CASSVVYGNEAFF.

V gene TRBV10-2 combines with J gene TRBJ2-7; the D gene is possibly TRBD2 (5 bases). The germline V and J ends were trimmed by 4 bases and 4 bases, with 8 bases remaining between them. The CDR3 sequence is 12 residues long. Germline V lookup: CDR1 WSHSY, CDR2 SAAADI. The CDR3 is CASSVGGYEQYF. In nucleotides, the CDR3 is TGCGCCAGCAGTGTTGGAGGATACGAGCAGTACTTC.

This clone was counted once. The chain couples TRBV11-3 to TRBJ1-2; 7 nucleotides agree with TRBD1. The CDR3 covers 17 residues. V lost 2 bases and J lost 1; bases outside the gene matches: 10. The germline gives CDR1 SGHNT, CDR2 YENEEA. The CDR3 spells CASSLSGGGDFNYGYTF. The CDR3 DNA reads TGTGCCAGCAGCTTATCAGGGGGGGGAGATTTTAACTATGGCTACACCTTC.

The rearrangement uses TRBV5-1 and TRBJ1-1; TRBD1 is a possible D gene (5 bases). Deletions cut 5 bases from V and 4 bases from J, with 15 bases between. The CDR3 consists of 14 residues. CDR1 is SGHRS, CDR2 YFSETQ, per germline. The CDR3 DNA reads TGCGCCAGCAGTCCGACTTTGGGGGGCACTGAAGCTTTCTTT. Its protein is CASSPTLGGTEAFF.

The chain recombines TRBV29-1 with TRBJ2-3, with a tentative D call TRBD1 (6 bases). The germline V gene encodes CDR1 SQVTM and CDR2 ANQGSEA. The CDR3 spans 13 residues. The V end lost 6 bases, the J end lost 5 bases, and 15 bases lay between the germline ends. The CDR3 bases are TGCAGCGTCGAAAGGGGGAATCAAGATACGCAGTATTTT. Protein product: CSVERGNQDTQYF.

CDR3 residues: CASSQGGADEQFF. In DNA, the CDR3 is TGTGCCAGCAGCCAAGGAGGGGCGGATGAGCAGTTCTTC. The rearrangement joins TRBV3-1 (or the pseudogene TRBV3-2) to TRBJ2-1; D is tentatively TRBD1 or TRBD2 (5 bases each). This CDR3 spans 13 amino acids. Germline V CDR1 and CDR2: LGHDT, YNNKEL (reference sequence). V gave up 1 base and J gave up 8 bases, with 9 bases separating them.

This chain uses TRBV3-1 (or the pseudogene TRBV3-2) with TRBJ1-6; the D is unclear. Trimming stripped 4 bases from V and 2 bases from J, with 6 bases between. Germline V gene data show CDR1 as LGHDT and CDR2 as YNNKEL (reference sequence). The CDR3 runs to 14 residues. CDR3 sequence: CASSPDPYNSPLHF. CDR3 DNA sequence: TGTGCCAGCAGCCCGGACCCCTATAATTCACCCCTCCACTTT.